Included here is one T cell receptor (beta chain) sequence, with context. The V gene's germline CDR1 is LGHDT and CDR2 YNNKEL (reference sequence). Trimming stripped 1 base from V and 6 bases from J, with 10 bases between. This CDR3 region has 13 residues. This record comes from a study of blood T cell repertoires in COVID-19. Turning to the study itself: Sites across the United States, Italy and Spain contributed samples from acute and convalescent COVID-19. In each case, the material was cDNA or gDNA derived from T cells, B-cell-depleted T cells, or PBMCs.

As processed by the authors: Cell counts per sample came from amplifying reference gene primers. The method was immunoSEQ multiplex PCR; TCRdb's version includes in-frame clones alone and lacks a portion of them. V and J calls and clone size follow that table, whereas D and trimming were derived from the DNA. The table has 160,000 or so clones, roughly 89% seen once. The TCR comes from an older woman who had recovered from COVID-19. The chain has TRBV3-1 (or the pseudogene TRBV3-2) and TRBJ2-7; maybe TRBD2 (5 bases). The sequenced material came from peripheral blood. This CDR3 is CASSQGRRVEQYF. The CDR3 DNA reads TGTGCCAGCAGCCAAGGTCGGCGGGTCGAGCAGTACTTC.